This T cell receptor (beta chain) was profiled in a study of blood T cell repertoires in COVID-19. Across the study: COVID-19 samples from acute and convalescent phases originated in the United States, Italy and Spain. PBMCs, B-cell-depleted T cells, or T cells were the source of the cDNA or gDNA that made up the material.

After removal of 1 base from V and 4 bases from J, the junction contained 7 bases not matched to a gene. The CDR3 consists of 17 residues. Germline V lookup: CDR1 SGDLS, CDR2 YYNGEE. Original processing methods: For nucleated cells, counts were estimated from reference gene primer amplification. TCRdb's table, derived via immunoSEQ multiplex PCR, lists solely in-frame clones and lacks some. V, J and clone size reflect that table, while D and trimming were determined from the DNA. The sample yields around 200,000 clones, 80% to 90% seen once. The chain has TRBV9 and TRBJ1-3; TRBD1 matches 11 bases. This TCR derives from a middle-aged man with active or convalescent COVID-19. Sequenced material: peripheral blood. CDR3 in DNA: TGTGCCAGCAGCGTACCCAGGACAGGGGGCGAGGGAAACACCATATATTTT. It encodes CASSVPRTGGEGNTIYF.